These 6 T cell receptor beta chains originate from one sample sequenced in a study of blood T cell repertoires in COVID-19. Produced via immunoSEQ multiplex PCR; TCRdb's table is partial and in-frame only. The repertoire has about 440,000 clones, approximately 89% of them found once; the top ten carry around an eighth. Sequencing was performed on peripheral blood. These receptors all come from a woman in her fifties or sixties with COVID-19, enrolled during active disease.

The CDR3 sequence: CASRYEPNTEAFF. The CDR3 nucleotides are TGTGCCAGCAGATATGAGCCGAACACTGAAGCTTTCTTT. The V and J genes are TRBV7-8 and TRBJ1-1; D gene unclear. Germline V CDR1 and CDR2: SGHVS, FQNEAQ. The V end lost 6 bases, the J end lost 1 base, and 9 bases lay between the germline ends. The CDR3 covers 13 residues.

The rearrangement uses TRBV6-1 and TRBJ2-5; D gene uncertain. The CDR3 is 12 residues long. The V end was cut by 5 bases, the J end by 5 bases, with 9 bases between. Germline V lookup: CDR1 MNHNS, CDR2 SASEGT. This chain's CDR3 is CASSYSLETQYF. In DNA form, the CDR3 reads TGTGCCAGCAGTTATTCGTTGGAGACCCAGTACTTC.

V gene TRBV5-1 combines with J gene TRBJ1-4; D not resolved. The germline V and J ends were trimmed by 4 bases and 0 bases, with 13 bases remaining between them. The CDR3 sequence is 16 residues long. Germline V CDR1 and CDR2: SGHRS, YFSETQ. The CDR3 region is CASSPRIVSTNEKLFF. The CDR3, as DNA: TGCGCCAGCAGCCCGAGAATCGTGTCAACTAATGAAAAACTGTTTTTT. Filled out from reference TRBV5-1 and TRBJ1-4, the complete variable domain reads KAGVTQTPRYLIKTRGQQVTLSCSPISGHRSVSWYQQTPGQGLQFLFEYFSETQRNKGNFPGRFSGRQFSNSRSEMNVSTLELGDSALYLCASSPRIVSTNEKLFFGSGTQLSVL.

V usage is TRBV27 and J usage is TRBJ2-1, with D perhaps TRBD2 (5 bases). V lost 0 bases and J lost 0, with 9 bases in between. Germline assignment: CDR1 MNHEY and CDR2 SMNVEV (reference sequence). CDR3 length equals 16 residues. The CDR3 DNA is TGTGCCAGCAGTTTATCCACGGGGAGCTCCTACAATGAGCAGTTCTTC. Its translation: CASSLSTGSSYNEQFF.

The chain carries TRBV24-1 and TRBJ2-1, with a tentative D call TRBD1 (6 bases). CDR1 and CDR2 (germline): KGHDR, SFDVKD. Trimming removed 4 bases from V and 6 bases from J, with 12 bases in between. This CDR3 has 14 residues. Written as DNA, the CDR3 is TGTGCCACCAGTGAAACAGGGAATTCCAATGAGCAGTTCTTC. It is translated as CATSETGNSNEQFF.

This clone has just one count. The CDR3 spells CASSLARGRYTGELFF. The CDR3 bases are TGTGCCAGCAGCTTGGCGAGGGGGCGCTACACCGGGGAGCTGTTTTTT. The chain employs TRBV5-6 and TRBJ2-2; TRBD1 matches 7 bases. Germline trimming cut 0 bases from V and 3 bases from J; bases unmatched to any gene: 5. The CDR3 extends over 16 amino acids. Germline V gene lookup returns CDR1 SGHDT and CDR2 YYEEEE.